These T cell receptor beta chains were read from a single sample in a study of T cell clones after liver transplantation. Here immunoSEQ multiplex PCR was the method, and the copy in TCRdb shows in-frame clones only, minus some. The sample shows approximately 100,000 clones, roughly four fifths of them seen only once. Sequences were derived from CD4+ T cells from blood, sampled 45 to 50 months after liver transplant. The receptor set was obtained from a human patient who received a liver transplant. Some T cells may be the graft donor's. Each CDR3 is given without its conserved first and last residue. Each record gives: V gene, CDR3 protein.

v_call: TRBV25-1
cdr3_aa: ASSDRGAGFYGYT

v_call: TRBV19
cdr3_aa: ASSRLAGGAEQF

v_call: TRBV6-1
cdr3_aa: ASSEAGLTGGPQH

v_call: TRBV2
cdr3_aa: ASSPDRAQY

v_call: TRBV7-2
cdr3_aa: ASSLKVGPDYGYT

v_call: TRBV5-1
cdr3_aa: ASSGGEVNQPQH

v_call: TRBV5-1
cdr3_aa: ASSLYRATDTQY

v_call: TRBV7-9
cdr3_aa: ASSPGGERQF

v_call: TRBV19
cdr3_aa: ASSKGQGRSGANVLT

v_call: TRBV2
cdr3_aa: ASSEDLSNTEAF